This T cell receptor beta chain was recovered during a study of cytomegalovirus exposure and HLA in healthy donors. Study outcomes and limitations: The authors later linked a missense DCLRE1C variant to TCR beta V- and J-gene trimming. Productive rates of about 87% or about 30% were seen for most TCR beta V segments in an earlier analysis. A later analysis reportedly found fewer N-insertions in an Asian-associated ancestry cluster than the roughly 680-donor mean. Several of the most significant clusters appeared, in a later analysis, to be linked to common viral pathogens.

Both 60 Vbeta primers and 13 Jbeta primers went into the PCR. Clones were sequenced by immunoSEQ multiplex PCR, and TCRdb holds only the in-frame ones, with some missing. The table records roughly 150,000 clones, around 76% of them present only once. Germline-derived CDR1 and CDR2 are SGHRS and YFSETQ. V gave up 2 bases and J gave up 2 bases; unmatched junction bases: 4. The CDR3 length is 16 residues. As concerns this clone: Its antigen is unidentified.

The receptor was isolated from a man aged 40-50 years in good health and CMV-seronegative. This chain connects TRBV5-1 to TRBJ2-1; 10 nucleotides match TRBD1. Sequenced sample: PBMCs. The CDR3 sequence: CASSFPGQGTYNEQFF. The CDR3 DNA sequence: TGCGCCAGCAGCTTCCCGGGACAGGGGACCTACAATGAGCAGTTCTTC.